Listed below are T cell receptor beta chains from one sample, sequenced in a study of blood T cell repertoires in COVID-19. Profiled with immunoSEQ multiplex PCR; TCRdb holds only in-frame clones, not every one. This sample has tens of thousands of clones; 86% occur once, and the top ten carry 1.3%. The sample was peripheral blood. The receptors here all came from a woman at least 80 years old with acute or convalescent COVID-19. The CDR3 runs from the conserved cysteine through the conserved F or W. D genes are given only for firm matches. A clone size is listed for some rows: how often the clone was seen (once, few, many), or a class if it is expanded.

D gene: TRBD1
J gene: TRBJ1-4
CDR3 length: 16
clone size: once
V gene: TRBV7-6
CDR3 protein: CASSARPGTANEKLFF
CDR3 DNA: TGTGCCAGCAGCGCCAGACCCGGGACAGCGAATGAAAAACTGTTTTTT

D gene: -
J gene: TRBJ2-1
CDR3 length: 15
clone size: -
V gene: TRBV5-1
CDR3 protein: CASSLTESSYNEQFF
CDR3 DNA: TGCGCCAGCAGCTTGACGGAGAGCTCCTACAATGAGCAGTTCTTC

D gene: -
J gene: TRBJ2-6
CDR3 length: 15
clone size: -
V gene: TRBV19
CDR3 protein: CASSPSGSGANVLTF
CDR3 DNA: TGTGCCAGTAGTCCCTCCGGCTCTGGGGCCAACGTCCTGACTTTC

D gene: -
J gene: TRBJ1-2
CDR3 length: 13
clone size: -
V gene: TRBV29-1
CDR3 protein: CSVLVGLGYGYTF
CDR3 DNA: TGCAGCGTTCTTGTCGGACTCGGCTATGGCTACACCTTC

D gene: -
J gene: TRBJ1-5
CDR3 length: 15
clone size: once
V gene: TRBV15
CDR3 protein: CATSSGTIANQPQHF
CDR3 DNA: TGTGCCACCAGCAGCGGGACTATAGCAAATCAGCCCCAGCATTTT

D gene: -
J gene: TRBJ1-1
CDR3 length: 14
clone size: -
V gene: TRBV30
CDR3 protein: CAWSVGQTNTEAFF
CDR3 DNA: TGTGCCTGGAGTGTGGGGCAGACGAACACTGAAGCTTTCTTT

D gene: -
J gene: TRBJ2-2
CDR3 length: 14
clone size: -
V gene: TRBV19
CDR3 protein: CASSFRTQTGELFF
CDR3 DNA: TGTGCCAGTAGTTTCCGGACTCAAACCGGGGAGCTGTTTTTT

D gene: TRBD1
J gene: TRBJ1-2
CDR3 length: 16
clone size: -
V gene: TRBV4-1
CDR3 protein: CASSQIRDSINYGYTF
CDR3 DNA: TGCGCCAGCAGCCAGATCCGGGACAGCATAAACTATGGCTACACCTTC

D gene: TRBD1
J gene: TRBJ1-2
CDR3 length: 16
clone size: -
V gene: TRBV7-9
CDR3 protein: CASSLAGQGLAYGYTF
CDR3 DNA: TGTGCCAGCAGCTTAGCGGGACAGGGCTTGGCCTATGGCTACACCTTC

D gene: TRBD1
J gene: TRBJ1-5
CDR3 length: 14
clone size: -
V gene: TRBV2
CDR3 protein: CASSESRGDQPQHF
CDR3 DNA: TGTGCCAGCAGTGAAAGCAGGGGGGATCAGCCCCAGCATTTT

D gene: -
J gene: TRBJ2-1
CDR3 length: 18
clone size: -
V gene: TRBV23-1
CDR3 protein: CASSQLGRVPSSYNEQFF
CDR3 DNA: TGCGCCAGCAGTCAATTGGGCAGGGTACCGAGCTCCTACAATGAGCAGTTCTTC

D gene: TRBD1
J gene: TRBJ2-3
CDR3 length: 15
clone size: -
V gene: TRBV30
CDR3 protein: CAWARRGRGTDTQYF
CDR3 DNA: TGTGCCTGGGCACGAAGGGGGCGCGGCACAGATACGCAGTATTTT

D gene: -
J gene: TRBJ2-3
CDR3 length: 12
clone size: -
V gene: TRBV20-1
CDR3 protein: CSASYGSDTQYF
CDR3 DNA: TGCAGTGCTAGTTACGGTTCAGATACGCAGTATTTT

D gene: -
J gene: TRBJ1-1
CDR3 length: 12
clone size: few
V gene: TRBV18
CDR3 protein: CASSPLPEEAFF
CDR3 DNA: TGTGCCAGCTCACCGCTCCCGGAGGAAGCTTTCTTT

D gene: TRBD1
J gene: TRBJ1-6
CDR3 length: 16
clone size: once
V gene: TRBV30
CDR3 protein: CAWSVTGGGNNSPLHF
CDR3 DNA: TGTGCCTGGAGTGTAACAGGGGGTGGGAATAATTCACCCCTCCACTTT

D gene: TRBD2
J gene: TRBJ2-5
CDR3 length: 15
clone size: -
V gene: TRBV2
CDR3 protein: CASSEGLAGGETQYF
CDR3 DNA: TGTGCCAGCAGTGAGGGACTAGCGGGAGGAGAGACCCAGTACTTC

D gene: TRBD1
J gene: TRBJ2-7
CDR3 length: 12
clone size: -
V gene: TRBV18
CDR3 protein: CASSRDSYEQYF
CDR3 DNA: TGTGCCAGCTCTCGGGACAGCTACGAGCAGTACTTC